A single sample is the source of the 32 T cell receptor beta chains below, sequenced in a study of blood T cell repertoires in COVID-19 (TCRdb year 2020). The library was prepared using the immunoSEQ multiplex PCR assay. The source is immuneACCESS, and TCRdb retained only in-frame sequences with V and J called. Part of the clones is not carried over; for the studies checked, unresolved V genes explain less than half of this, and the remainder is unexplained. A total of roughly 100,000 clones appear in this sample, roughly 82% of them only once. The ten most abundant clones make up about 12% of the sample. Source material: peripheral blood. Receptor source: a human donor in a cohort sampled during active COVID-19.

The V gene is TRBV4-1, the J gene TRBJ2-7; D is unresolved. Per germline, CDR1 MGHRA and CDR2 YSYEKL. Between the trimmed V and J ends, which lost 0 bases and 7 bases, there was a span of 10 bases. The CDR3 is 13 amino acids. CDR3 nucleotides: TGCGCCAGCAGCCAAGACCCCGGTCGGGAGCAGTACTTC. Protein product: CASSQDPGREQYF.

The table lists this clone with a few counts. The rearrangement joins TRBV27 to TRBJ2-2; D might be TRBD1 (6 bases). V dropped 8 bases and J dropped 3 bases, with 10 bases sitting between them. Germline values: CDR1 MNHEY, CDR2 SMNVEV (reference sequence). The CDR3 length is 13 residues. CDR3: CASSPGDTGELFF. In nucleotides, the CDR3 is TGTGCCAGCTCACCAGGGGACACCGGGGAGCTGTTTTTT.

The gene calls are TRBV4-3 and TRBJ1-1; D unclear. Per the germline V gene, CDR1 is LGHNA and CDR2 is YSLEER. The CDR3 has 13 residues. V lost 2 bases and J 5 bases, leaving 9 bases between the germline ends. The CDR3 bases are TGCGCCAGCAGCCAAAGAACATCAACTGAAGCTTTCTTT. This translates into CASSQRTSTEAFF.

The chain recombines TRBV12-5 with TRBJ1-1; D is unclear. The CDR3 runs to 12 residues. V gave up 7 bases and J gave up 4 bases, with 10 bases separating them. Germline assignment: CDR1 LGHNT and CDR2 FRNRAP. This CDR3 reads CASAPPVTEAFF. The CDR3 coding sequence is TGTGCTAGTGCCCCCCCCGTCACTGAAGCTTTCTTT.

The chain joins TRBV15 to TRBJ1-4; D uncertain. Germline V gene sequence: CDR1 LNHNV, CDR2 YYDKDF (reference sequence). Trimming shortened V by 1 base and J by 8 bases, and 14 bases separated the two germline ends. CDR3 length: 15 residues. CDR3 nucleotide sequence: TGTGCCACCAGCAGAGTCGGAGGGCGGCTGGAAAAACTGTTTTTT. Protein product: CATSRVGGRLEKLFF.

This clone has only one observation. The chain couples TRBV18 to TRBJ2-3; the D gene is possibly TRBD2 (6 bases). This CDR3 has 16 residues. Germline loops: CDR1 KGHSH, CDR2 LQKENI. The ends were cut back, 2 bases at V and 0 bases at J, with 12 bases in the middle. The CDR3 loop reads CASSPSRGFSTDTQYF. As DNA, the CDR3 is TGTGCCAGCTCACCAAGTCGGGGGTTTAGCACAGATACGCAGTATTTT.

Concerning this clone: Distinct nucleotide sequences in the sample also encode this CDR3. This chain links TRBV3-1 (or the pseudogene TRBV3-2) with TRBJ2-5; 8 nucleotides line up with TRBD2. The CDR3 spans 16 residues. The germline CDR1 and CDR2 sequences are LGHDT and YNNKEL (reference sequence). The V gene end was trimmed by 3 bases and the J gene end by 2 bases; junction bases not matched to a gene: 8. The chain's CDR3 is CASSQDLAGGQETQYF. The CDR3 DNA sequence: TGTGCCAGCAGCCAGGATCTGGCGGGGGGACAAGAGACCCAGTACTTC.

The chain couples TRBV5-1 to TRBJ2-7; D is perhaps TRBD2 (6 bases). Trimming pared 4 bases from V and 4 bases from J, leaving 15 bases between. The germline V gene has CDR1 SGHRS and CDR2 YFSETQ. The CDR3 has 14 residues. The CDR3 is CASSGTGVPYEQYF. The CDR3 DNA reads TGCGCCAGCAGCGGAACGGGGGTCCCGTACGAGCAGTACTTC. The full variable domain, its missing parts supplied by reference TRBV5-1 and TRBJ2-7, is KAGVTQTPRYLIKTRGQQVTLSCSPISGHRSVSWYQQTPGQGLQFLFEYFSETQRNKGNFPGRFSGRQFSNSRSEMNVSTLELGDSALYLCASSGTGVPYEQYFGPGTRLTVT.

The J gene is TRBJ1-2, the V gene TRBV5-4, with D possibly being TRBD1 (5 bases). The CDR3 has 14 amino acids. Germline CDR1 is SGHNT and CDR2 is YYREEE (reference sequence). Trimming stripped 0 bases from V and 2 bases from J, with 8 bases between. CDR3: CASSLVAGNYGYTF. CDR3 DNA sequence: TGTGCCAGCAGCTTGGTGGCAGGGAACTATGGCTACACCTTC. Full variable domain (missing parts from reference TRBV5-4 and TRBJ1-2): ETGVTQSPTHLIKTRGQQVTLRCSSQSGHNTVSWYQQALGQGPQFIFQYYREEENGRGNFPPRFSGLQFPNYSSELNVNALELDDSALYLCASSLVAGNYGYTFGSGTRLTVV.

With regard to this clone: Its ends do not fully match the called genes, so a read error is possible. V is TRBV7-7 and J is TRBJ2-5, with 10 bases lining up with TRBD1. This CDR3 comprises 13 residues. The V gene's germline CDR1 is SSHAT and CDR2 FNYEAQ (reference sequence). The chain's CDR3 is CASSPGTGATQYF. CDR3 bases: TGTGCTAGCAGCCCCGGGACAGGGGCGACCCAGTACTTC.

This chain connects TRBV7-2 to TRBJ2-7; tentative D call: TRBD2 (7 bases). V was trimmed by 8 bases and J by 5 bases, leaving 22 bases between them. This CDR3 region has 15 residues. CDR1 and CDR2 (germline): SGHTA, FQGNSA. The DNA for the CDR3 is TGTGCCAGCGGCCTCCCCACCGGGGGGCCCCACGAGCAGTACTTC. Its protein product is CASGLPTGGPHEQYF.

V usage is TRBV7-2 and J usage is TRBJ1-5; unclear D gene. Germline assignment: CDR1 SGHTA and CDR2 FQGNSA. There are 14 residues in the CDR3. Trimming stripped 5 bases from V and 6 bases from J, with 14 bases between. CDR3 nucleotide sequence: TGTGCCAGCAGCCCCGATCCTACCGCTCAGCCCCAGCATTTT. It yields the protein CASSPDPTAQPQHF.

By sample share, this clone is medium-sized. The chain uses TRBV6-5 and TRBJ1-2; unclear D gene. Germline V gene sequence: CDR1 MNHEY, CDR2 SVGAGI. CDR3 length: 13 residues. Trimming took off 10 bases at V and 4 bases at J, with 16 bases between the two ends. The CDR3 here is CATSWQVGYGYTF. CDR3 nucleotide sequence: TGTGCCACCTCGTGGCAGGTCGGCTATGGCTACACCTTC.

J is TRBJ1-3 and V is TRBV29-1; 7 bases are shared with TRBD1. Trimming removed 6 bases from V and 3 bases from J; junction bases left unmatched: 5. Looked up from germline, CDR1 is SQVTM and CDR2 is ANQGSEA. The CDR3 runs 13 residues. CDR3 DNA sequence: TGCAGCGTCGCGACAGGGAGTGGAAACACCATATATTTT. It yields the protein CSVATGSGNTIYF. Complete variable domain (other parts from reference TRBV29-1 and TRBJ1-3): SAVISQKPSRDICQRGTSLTIQCQVDSQVTMMFWYRQQPGQSLTLIATANQGSEATYESGFVIDKFPISRPNLTFSTLTVSNMSPEDSSIYLCSVATGSGNTIYFGEGSWLTVV.

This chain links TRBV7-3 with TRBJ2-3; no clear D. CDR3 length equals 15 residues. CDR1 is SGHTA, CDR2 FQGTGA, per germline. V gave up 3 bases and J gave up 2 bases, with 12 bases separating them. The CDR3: CASSFTQAHTDTQYF. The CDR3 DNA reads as TGTGCCAGCAGCTTCACCCAAGCCCACACAGATACGCAGTATTTT.

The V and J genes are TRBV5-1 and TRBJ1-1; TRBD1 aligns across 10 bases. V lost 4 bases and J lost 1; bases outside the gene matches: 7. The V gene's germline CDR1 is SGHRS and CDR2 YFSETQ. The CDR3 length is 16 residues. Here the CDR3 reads CASSPLDRGQNTEAFF. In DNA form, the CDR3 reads TGCGCCAGCAGCCCACTCGACAGGGGGCAGAACACTGAAGCTTTCTTT.

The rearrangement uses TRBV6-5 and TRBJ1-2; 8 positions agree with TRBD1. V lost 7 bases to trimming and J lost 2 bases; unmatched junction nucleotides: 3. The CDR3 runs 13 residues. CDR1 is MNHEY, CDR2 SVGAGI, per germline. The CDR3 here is CASKTGVNYGYTF. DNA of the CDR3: TGTGCCAGCAAGACAGGGGTCAACTATGGCTACACCTTC.

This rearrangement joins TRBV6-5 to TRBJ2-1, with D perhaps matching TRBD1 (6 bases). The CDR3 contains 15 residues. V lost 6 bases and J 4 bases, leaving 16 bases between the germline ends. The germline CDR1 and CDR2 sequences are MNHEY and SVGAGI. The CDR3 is CASRYRDIFYNEQFF. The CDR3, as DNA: TGTGCCAGCAGGTACCGGGACATTTTTTACAATGAGCAGTTCTTC.

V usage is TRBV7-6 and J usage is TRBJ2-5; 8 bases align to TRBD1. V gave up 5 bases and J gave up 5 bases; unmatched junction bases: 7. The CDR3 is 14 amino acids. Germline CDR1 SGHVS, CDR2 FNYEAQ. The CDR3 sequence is CASSGTGQGETQYF. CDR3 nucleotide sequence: TGTGCCAGCAGCGGAACCGGACAGGGTGAGACCCAGTACTTC.

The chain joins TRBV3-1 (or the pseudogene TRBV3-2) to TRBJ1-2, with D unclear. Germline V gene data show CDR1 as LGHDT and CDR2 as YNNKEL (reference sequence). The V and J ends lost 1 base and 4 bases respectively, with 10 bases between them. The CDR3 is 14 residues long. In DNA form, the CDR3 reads TGTGCCAGCAGCCAAGGGGCAGCTTCCTATGGCTACACCTTC. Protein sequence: CASSQGAASYGYTF.

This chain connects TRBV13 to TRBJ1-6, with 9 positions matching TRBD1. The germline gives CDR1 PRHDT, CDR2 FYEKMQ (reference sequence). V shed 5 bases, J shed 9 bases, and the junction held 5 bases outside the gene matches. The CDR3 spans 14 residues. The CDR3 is CASSTGQGTSPLHF. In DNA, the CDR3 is TGTGCCAGCAGCACAGGACAGGGGACTTCACCCCTCCACTTT. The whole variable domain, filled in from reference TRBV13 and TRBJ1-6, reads AAGVIQSPRHLIKEKRETATLKCYPIPRHDTVYWYQQGPGQDPQFLISFYEKMQSDKGSIPDRFSAQQFSDYHSELNMSSLELGDSALYFCASSTGQGTSPLHFGNGTRLTVT.

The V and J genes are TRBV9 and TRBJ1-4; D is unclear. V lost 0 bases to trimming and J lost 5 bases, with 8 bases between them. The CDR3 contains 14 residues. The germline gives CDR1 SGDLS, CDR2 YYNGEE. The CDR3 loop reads CASSVEARNEKLFF. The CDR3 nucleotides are TGTGCCAGCAGCGTAGAAGCCCGGAATGAAAAACTGTTTTTT. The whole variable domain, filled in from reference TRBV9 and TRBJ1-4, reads DSGVTQTPKHLITATGQRVTLRCSPRSGDLSVYWYQQSLDQGLQFLIQYYNGEERAKGNILERFSAQQFPDLHSELNLSSLELGDSALYFCASSVEARNEKLFFGSGTQLSVL.

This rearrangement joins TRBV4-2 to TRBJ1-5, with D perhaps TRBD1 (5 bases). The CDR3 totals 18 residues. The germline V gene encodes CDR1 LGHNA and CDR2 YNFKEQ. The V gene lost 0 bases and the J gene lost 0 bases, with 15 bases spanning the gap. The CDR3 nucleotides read TGTGCCAGCAGCCAAGAGGTGTCCCCAGGGTATAGCAATCAGCCCCAGCATTTT. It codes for CASSQEVSPGYSNQPQHF.

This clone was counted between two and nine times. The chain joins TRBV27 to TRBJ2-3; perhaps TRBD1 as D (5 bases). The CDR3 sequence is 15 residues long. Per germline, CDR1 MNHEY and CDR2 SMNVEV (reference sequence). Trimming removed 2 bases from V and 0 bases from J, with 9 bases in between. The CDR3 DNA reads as TGTGCCAGCAGTTTAGGACACCCTAGCACAGATACGCAGTATTTT. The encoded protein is CASSLGHPSTDTQYF.

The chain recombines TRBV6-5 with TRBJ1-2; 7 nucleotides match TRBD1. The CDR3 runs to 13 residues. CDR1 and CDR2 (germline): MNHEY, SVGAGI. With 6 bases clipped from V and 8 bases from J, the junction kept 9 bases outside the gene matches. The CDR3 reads CASRPTGLEGYTF. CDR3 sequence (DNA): TGTGCCAGCAGGCCGACAGGGTTGGAGGGCTACACCTTC.

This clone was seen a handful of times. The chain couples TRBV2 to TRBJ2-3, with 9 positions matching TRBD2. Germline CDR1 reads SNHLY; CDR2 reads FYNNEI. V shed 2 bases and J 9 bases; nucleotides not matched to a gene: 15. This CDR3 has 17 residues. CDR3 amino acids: CASSESVLAGPYDTQYF. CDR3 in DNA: TGTGCCAGCAGTGAATCCGTTCTAGCGGGGCCCTACGACACGCAGTATTTT.

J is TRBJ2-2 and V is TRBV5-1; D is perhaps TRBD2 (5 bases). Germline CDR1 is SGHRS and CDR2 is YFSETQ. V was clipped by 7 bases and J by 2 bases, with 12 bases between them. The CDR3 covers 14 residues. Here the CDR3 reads CASGETLNTGELFF. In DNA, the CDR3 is TGCGCCAGCGGGGAGACACTCAACACCGGGGAGCTGTTTTTT. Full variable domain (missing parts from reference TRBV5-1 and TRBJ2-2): KAGVTQTPRYLIKTRGQQVTLSCSPISGHRSVSWYQQTPGQGLQFLFEYFSETQRNKGNFPGRFSGRQFSNSRSEMNVSTLELGDSALYLCASGETLNTGELFFGEGSRLTVL.

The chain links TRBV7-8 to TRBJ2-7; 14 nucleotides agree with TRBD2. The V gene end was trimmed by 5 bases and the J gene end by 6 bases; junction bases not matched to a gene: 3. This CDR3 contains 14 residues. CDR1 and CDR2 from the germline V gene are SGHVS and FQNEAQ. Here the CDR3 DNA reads TGTGCCAGCAGCCCAGGACTAGCGGGGGGCGAGCAGTACTTC. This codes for CASSPGLAGGEQYF.

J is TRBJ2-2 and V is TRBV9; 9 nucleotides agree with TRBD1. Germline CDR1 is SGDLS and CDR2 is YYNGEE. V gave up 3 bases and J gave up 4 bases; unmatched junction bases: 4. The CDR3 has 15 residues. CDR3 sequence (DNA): TGTGCCAGCAGCGGCCGGGACAGGGCCACCGGGGAGCTGTTTTTT. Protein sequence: CASSGRDRATGELFF.

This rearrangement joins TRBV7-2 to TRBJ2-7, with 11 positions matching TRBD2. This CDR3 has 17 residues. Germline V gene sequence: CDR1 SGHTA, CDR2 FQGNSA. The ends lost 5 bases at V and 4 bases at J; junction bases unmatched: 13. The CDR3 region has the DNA TGTGCCAGCAGCCTACAAACACCGGGACTAGCGGCGTACGAGCAGTACTTC. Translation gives CASSLQTPGLAAYEQYF.

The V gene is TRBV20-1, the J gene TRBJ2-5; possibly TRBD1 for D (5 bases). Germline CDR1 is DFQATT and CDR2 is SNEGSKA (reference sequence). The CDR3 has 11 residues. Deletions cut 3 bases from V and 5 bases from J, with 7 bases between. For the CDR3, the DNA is TGCAGTGCTAGTAAGGGGGAGACCCAGTACTTC. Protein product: CSASKGETQYF.

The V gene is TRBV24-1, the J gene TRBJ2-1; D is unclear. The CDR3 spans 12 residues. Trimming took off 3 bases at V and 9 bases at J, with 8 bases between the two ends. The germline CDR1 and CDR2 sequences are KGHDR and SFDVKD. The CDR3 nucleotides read TGTGCCACCAGTGATCTAGTCGGTGAGCAGTTCTTC. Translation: CATSDLVGEQFF.